This entry features one T cell receptor beta chain sequence. What this receptor recognizes is not known. One base away there is no much larger clone; base qualities are not given. Per the publication, the treatment or condition label means: live attenuated yellow fever vaccine strain. At every blood-draw timepoint, two biological replicates of bulk PBMCs were collected. A standard Ficoll-Paque protocol was used to isolate PBMCs from peripheral blood. RNA was extracted with TriZol from bulk PBMCs, CD4 and CD8 fractions, and dextramer-positive and dextramer-negative fractions. TCR cDNA was made using 5'RACE template switching, a step that added a universal primer site and unique molecular identifiers. Priming of cDNA synthesis was performed from both the TCR alpha and TCR beta constant segments. Libraries were amplified in two PCR steps, with sample barcodes and sequencing adapters added in the second step. Sequencing of libraries was performed on Illumina HiSeq 2500 (2x100 bp) or NovaSeq (2x150 bp). The authors processed their data as follows. MIGEC was used to demultiplex reads and collapse the reads into UMI consensus sequences, and MiXCR was used for V(D)J alignment. Clonotypes responding to the vaccine were identified with edgeR on replicate PBMC samples, with the criteria of FDR below 0.01 and a log2 fold change above 5 up to day 15. Bulk clonotypes were assigned CD4 or CD8 identity according to which sequenced CD4 or CD8 repertoire held them at higher abundance. TCRdb took the public reads, trimmed them with fastp at Q25, ran MiXCR for clone calling and kept in-frame beta chains. Each CDR3 protein appears once, grouped with its most common genes and DNA. V and J calls and clone size were set by TCRdb, not the authors. Across this sample there are 450,000 to 550,000 distinct CDR3 sequences, with 20% to 25% seen only once. The top ten clones comprise approximately 15% of the sample.

The sample comes from a study of T cells after yellow fever vaccination (dated by TCRdb to the late 2010s). For the wider study: The SMART-Seq v4 Ultra Low Input RNA kit was used to prepare libraries from fractions with low cell numbers. To follow T-cell clones before and after both primary and booster YFV17D yellow fever vaccination, bulk TCR alpha and beta repertoires underwent longitudinal sequencing. Two healthy male donors, one aged 18 to 29 and one aged 30 to 40 years, made up the cohort. Blood samples were taken at several timepoints before and after primary and secondary immunization, and bulk PBMC replicates and cell subsets were isolated. Study-level results and caveats: Because only two donors were included in the study, the extent to which the findings can be generalized is limited. A small fraction of clonotypes showed up in both the CD4 and CD8 compartments, probably as a result of convergent recombination. Most clones expanded after primary vaccination (96% of CD4 and 88% of CD8) were re-detected after the booster, suggesting that broad memory maintenance occurred. The secondary T-cell response was weaker than the primary response but faster, peaking on day 5 instead of day 15. Because abundant contaminating clonotypes from the bulk population could be contained in FACS-sorted repertoires, computational filtering was required.

Here V drops 2 bases and J drops 4 bases, and the junction holds 17 bases not matched to any gene. The germline V gene supplies CDR1 MRHNA and CDR2 SNTAGT. Measured from the cysteine to the valine, the CDR3 is 18 residues long. Only the CDR3 part of the read is kept: 54 bases, read in frame from the first base. This clonotype was sampled from a man aged 18 to 30 who received the YFV17D yellow fever vaccine. The chain employs TRBV6-4 and TRBJ2-7; the central 7 bases match TRBD2. Specimen: PBMCs, collected 20 to 25 days after the first yellow fever vaccination. The nucleotide sequence reads TGTGCCAGCAGTGACAGGGGTTATCTGACACCGGGGGGTTACGAGCAGTACGTC. This encodes CASSDRGYLTPGGYEQYV.